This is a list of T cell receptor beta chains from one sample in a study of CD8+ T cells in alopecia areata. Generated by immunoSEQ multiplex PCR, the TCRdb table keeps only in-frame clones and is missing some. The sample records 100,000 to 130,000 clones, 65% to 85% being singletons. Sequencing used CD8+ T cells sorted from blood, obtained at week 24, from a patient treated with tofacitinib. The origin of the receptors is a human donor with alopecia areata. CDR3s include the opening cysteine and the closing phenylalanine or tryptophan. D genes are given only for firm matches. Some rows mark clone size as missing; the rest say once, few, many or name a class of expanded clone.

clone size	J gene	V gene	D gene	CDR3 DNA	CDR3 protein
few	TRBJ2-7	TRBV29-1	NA	TGCAGCGTTGTCCCCAGGGCCAACGAGCAGTACTTC	CSVVPRANEQYF
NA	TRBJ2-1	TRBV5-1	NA	TGCGCCAGCAGCTTGGCAGGGACCAATGAGCAGTTCTTC	CASSLAGTNEQFF
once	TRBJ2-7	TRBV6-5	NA	TGTGCCAGCAGTTCCCAGGTTATGTCCTACGAGCAGTACTTC	CASSSQVMSYEQYF
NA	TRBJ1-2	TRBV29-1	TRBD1	TGCAGCGTTGAAGATCCGGACAGGTCAATAGGCTACACCTTC	CSVEDPDRSIGYTF
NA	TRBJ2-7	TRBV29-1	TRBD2	TGCAGCGTTGCCGGGACTAGCGGGAGAGTTCGCGAGCAGTACTTC	CSVAGTSGRVREQYF
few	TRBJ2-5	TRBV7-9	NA	TGTGCCAGCAGCTTAAGGGACAAGCAAGAGACCCAGTACTTC	CASSLRDKQETQYF
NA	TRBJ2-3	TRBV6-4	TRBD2	TGTGCCAGCAGTGTTAGCGGGGGCGCTTCTAGCACAGATACGCAGTATTTT	CASSVSGGASSTDTQYF
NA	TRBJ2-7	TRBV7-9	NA	TGTGCCAGCAGCCCGGCCCTTTACGAGCAGTACTTC	CASSPALYEQYF
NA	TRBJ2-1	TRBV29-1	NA	TGCAGCGTTGACAGTTACAATGAGCAGTTCTTC	CSVDSYNEQFF
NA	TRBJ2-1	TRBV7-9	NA	TGTGCCAGCAGCGCCCTTGAGGGGGGAAATGAGCAGTTCTTC	CASSALEGGNEQFF
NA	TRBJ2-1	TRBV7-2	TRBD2	TGTGCCAGCAGCGTCAGCGGGGGGCCCTACAATGAGCAGTTCTTC	CASSVSGGPYNEQFF
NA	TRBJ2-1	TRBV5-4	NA	TGTGCCAGCAGCCACGAGACTAGTAATGAGCAGTTCTTC	CASSHETSNEQFF
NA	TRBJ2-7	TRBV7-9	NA	TGTGCCAGCAGCTCGCCTCGTAAAGGTGGAGAGCAGTACTTC	CASSSPRKGGEQYF
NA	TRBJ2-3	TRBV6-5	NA	TGTGCCAGCAGTTACGGTGTTCCCAGCACAGATACGCAGTATTTT	CASSYGVPSTDTQYF
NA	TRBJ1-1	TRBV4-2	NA	TGTGCCAGCTATTCGGGGCAGGATCCGATGAACACTGAAGCTTTCTTT	CASYSGQDPMNTEAFF
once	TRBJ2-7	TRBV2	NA	TGTGCCAGCAGTGACAGCACGCTTCGTTCCTACGAGCAGTACTTC	CASSDSTLRSYEQYF
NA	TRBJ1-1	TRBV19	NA	TGTGCCAGTAGTATTGGGGGGACTCCGGCGACTGAAGCTTTCTTT	CASSIGGTPATEAFF
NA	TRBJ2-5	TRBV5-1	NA	TGCGCCAGCAGCTCCGACTTGAAAAAAGAGACCCAGTACTTC	CASSSDLKKETQYF
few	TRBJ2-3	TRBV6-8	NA	TGTGCCAGCATTTTCATATTGCGGGACCGCACAGATACGCAGTATTTT	CASIFILRDRTDTQYF
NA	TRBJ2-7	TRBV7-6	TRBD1	TGTGCCAGCAGCTTAGCCTCGACAGGGTTTGCGTACGAGCAGTACTTC	CASSLASTGFAYEQYF
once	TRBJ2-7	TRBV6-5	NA	TGTGCCAGCAGTTACTCTGGCGAGGAGTACGAGCAGTACTTC	CASSYSGEEYEQYF
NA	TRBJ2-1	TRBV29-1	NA	TGCAGCGTTGAAGGAAGGAGACACAGCTATGAGCAGTTCTTC	CSVEGRRHSYEQFF
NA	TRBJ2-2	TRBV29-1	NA	TGCAGCGTTGAACGGCAGGGCACCGGGGAGCTGTTTTTT	CSVERQGTGELFF
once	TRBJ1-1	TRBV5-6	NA	TGTGCCAGCAGCCCGGGGGCGGGAACGGCTTTCTTT	CASSPGAGTAFF
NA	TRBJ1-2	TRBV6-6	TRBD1	TGTGCCAGCAGTTACTCTGACAGGGTGTTCCGGTTTATCTACACCTTC	CASSYSDRVFRFIYTF
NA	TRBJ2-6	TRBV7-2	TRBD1	TGTGCCAGAAGTCCTGCAGGGGACAGGGCTGCGGGGGCCAACGTCCTGACTTTC	CARSPAGDRAAGANVLTF
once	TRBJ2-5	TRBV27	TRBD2	TGTGCCAGCAGACCAGCGGGGGGGAGGGAGACCCAGTACTTC	CASRPAGGRETQYF
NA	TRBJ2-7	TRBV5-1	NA	TGCGCCAGCAGCGCCGGGACGGCGGCCTACTACGAGCAGTACTTC	CASSAGTAAYYEQYF
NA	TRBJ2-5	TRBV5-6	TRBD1	TGTGCCAGCAGCTTCGCAGGGGGCGAAGAGACCCAGTACTTC	CASSFAGGEETQYF
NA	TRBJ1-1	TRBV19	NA	TGTGCCAGTAGCCCATCGGGGAACACTGAAGCTTTCTTT	CASSPSGNTEAFF
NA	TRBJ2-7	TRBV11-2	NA	TGTGCCAGCAGCCCAACCTCCGGGTCCTACGAGCAGTACTTC	CASSPTSGSYEQYF
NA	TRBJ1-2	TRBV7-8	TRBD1	TGTGCCAGCAGCTTAGAGGACAGGATCCGACTTAACTATGGCTACACCTTC	CASSLEDRIRLNYGYTF
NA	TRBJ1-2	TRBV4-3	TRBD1	TGCGCCAGCAGCCAAGGCCCATCCGGGGACAGGGATTGGTACTATGGCTACACCTTC	CASSQGPSGDRDWYYGYTF
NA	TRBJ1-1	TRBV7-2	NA	TGTGCCAGCAGCTCGCCCGGAGGGCGGGCTGAAGCTTTCTTT	CASSSPGGRAEAFF
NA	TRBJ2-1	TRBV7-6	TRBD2	TGTGCCAGCAGCCCCGAAGCGGGGGGGAAAAATGAGCAGTTCTTC	CASSPEAGGKNEQFF
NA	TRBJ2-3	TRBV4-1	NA	TGCGCCAGCCGTACTAGACAGTTGGGCACAGATACGCAGTATTTT	CASRTRQLGTDTQYF
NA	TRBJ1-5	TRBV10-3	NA	TGTGCCATCAGTGAGTCGTACGGGGGGGCCTATAGCAATCAGCCCCAGCATTTT	CAISESYGGAYSNQPQHF
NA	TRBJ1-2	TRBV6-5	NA	TGTGCCAGCAGTTACTCGACCAAGTATGGCTACACCTTC	CASSYSTKYGYTF
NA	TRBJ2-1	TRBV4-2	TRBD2	TGTGCCAGCAACCAAGAAGGGACTAGCGGGGTGAATGAGCAGTTCTTC	CASNQEGTSGVNEQFF
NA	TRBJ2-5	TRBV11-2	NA	TGTGCCAGCAGCCCCAGGACAGCGGAGACCCAGTACTTC	CASSPRTAETQYF
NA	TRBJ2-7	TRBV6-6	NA	TGTGCCAGCATTCAAACAACCACCTACGAGCAGTACTTC	CASIQTTTYEQYF
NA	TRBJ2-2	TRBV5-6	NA	TGTGCCAGCAGCTTGGGCGGGGGCAACACCGGGGAGCTGTTTTTT	CASSLGGGNTGELFF
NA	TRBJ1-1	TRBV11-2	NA	TGTGCCAGCAGCTCCCGACCGATTGAAGCTTTCTTT	CASSSRPIEAFF
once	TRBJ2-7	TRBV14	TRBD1	TGTGCCAGCAGCCAAGTGGACAGGGCCTACGAGCAGTACTTC	CASSQVDRAYEQYF
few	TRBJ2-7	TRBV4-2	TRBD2	TGTGCCAGCAGCCAAGAAGCTAGCGGGGCGTCCTACGAGCAGTACTTC	CASSQEASGASYEQYF
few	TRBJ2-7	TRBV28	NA	TGTGCCAGCAAGCTCGGTGACGAGCAGTACTTC	CASKLGDEQYF
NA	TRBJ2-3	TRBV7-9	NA	TGTGCCAGCAGCCGGCGCCTAGCGGATACGCAGTATTTT	CASSRRLADTQYF
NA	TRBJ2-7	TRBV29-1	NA	TGCAGCGTTCCGGCAGGGAGTCCCTACGAGCAGTACTTC	CSVPAGSPYEQYF
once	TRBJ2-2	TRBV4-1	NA	TGCGCCAGCAGACCCGAACCGGGCGAGACCGGGGAGCTGTTTTTT	CASRPEPGETGELFF
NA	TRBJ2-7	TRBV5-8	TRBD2	TGTGCCAGCAGCTTTCCCCAGCGGGGGTTTTACGAGCAGTACTTC	CASSFPQRGFYEQYF
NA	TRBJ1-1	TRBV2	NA	TGTGCCAGATCCGGGGGGGGCCTTAACACTGAAGCTTTCTTT	CARSGGGLNTEAFF
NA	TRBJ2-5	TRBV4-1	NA	TGCGCCAGCAGCCAAGTTATCCAAGAGACCCAGTACTTC	CASSQVIQETQYF
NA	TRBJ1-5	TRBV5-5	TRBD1	TGTGCCAGCAGCTGGGGACAGGGTAGCGCGGAGCCCCAGCATTTT	CASSWGQGSAEPQHF
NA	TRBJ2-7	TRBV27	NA	TGTGCCAGCAGCACGGGCGCGGGCTCCTACGAGCAGTACTTC	CASSTGAGSYEQYF
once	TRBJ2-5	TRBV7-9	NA	TGTGCCAGCAGCTTAATGCGCCTGCAAGAGACCCAGTACTTC	CASSLMRLQETQYF
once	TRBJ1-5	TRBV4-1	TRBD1	TGCGCCAGCAGCCGAAAGAGACGGGACAGGGGACAGCCCCAGCATTTT	CASSRKRRDRGQPQHF